This T cell receptor beta chain was profiled in a study of blood T cell repertoires in COVID-19. Study summary: The cDNA or gDNA used as material had been derived from T cells, B-cell-depleted T cells, or PBMCs.

In assigning cohorts, the study relied on participant-reported clinical history. Libraries were prepared by immunoSEQ multiplex PCR; TCRdb keeps only in-frame clonotypes and omits some of them. Of about 240,000 clones in the sample, approximately 84% were seen once. V dropped 6 bases and J dropped 5; count of bases not matched to a gene: 8. Germline CDR1 reads ENHRY; CDR2 reads SYGVKD. This CDR3 region has 15 residues. J is TRBJ2-5 and V is TRBV10-3, with 11 bases identical to TRBD2. The specimen was PBMCs or T cells enriched from blood (not recorded which). This clonotype was sampled from a woman aged 35 to 49 with acute COVID-19. CDR3 bases: TGTGCCATCAGCCCACTAGCGGGAGCTCAGGAGACCCAGTACTTC. Its protein product is CAISPLAGAQETQYF.